These T cell receptor beta chains were read from a single sample in a study of T-cell reconstitution after alpha-beta-depleted transplantation in children. TCRdb called the PCR reads again in MiXCR, with one record for every CDR3 protein. The table includes 190,000 or so distinct CDR3 sequences, around 6.8% detected once. Specimen: PBMCs from the stem cell graft donor, collected from the stem cell graft. These receptors were collected from a human donor who donated a stem cell graft to a child with Wiskott-Aldrich syndrome. The CDR3 runs from the conserved cysteine through the conserved F or W. D genes are given only for firm matches. The size entry is marked missing in some rows and otherwise reads once, few, many or a size class.

>TRBJ2-3|TRBD1|TRBV11-2|many
TGTGCCAGCAGCTTATGGGGACAGGGCTACGCAGATACGCAGTATTTT
CASSLWGQGYADTQYF
>TRBJ2-6|-|TRBV7-2|-
TGTGCCAGCAGCTTATATGCTGGGGCCAACGTCCTGACTTTC
CASSLYAGANVLTF
>TRBJ1-4|-|TRBV18|-
TGTGCCAGCTCAGCCGGGACAAGACTCGAAAAACTGTTTTTT
CASSAGTRLEKLFF
>TRBJ1-2|-|TRBV5-5|many
TGTGCCAGCAGCAACGTAGGGGACTATGGCTACACCTTC
CASSNVGDYGYTF
>TRBJ1-5|-|TRBV6-1|many
TGTGCCAGCAAGAGGTTGTCCAATCAGCCCCAGCATTTT
CASKRLSNQPQHF
>TRBJ2-5|-|TRBV15|many
TGTGCCACCAGCCTCGAAAGGACCGCTAAGTACTTC
CATSLERTAKYF
>TRBJ2-1|TRBD2|TRBV5-1|many
TGCGCCAGCAGCTGGACGGGAGGCTCCAATGAGCAGTTCTTC
CASSWTGGSNEQFF
>TRBJ2-7|TRBD1|TRBV5-6|many
TGTGCCAGCAGCTCGTGGGGACAGGGGTCCTACGAGCAGTACTTC
CASSSWGQGSYEQYF
>TRBJ2-1|TRBD1|TRBV24-1|many
TGTGCCACCAGTGATTTGAAGCCAGGGGGCTGGGATGAGCAGTTCTTC
CATSDLKPGGWDEQFF
>TRBJ1-1|-|TRBV18|-
TGTGCCAGCTCACCAAGGGGAGGGGTCACTGAAGCTTTCTTT
CASSPRGGVTEAFF
>TRBJ2-5|-|TRBV12-3/TRBV12-4|many
TGTGCCAGCAGTCCCGTGGGGGCGGGAGATGGAGAGACCCAGTACTTC
CASSPVGAGDGETQYF
>TRBJ2-3|TRBD2|TRBV7-2|many
TGTGCCAGCCATCATAGCGGGAGCATGGCAGATACGCAGTATTTT
CASHHSGSMADTQYF
>TRBJ2-1|TRBD2|TRBV20-1|many
TGCAGCCTTCCACCGGGACTAGGCTACAATGAGCAGTTCTTC
CSLPPGLGYNEQFF
>TRBJ2-7|-|TRBV30|many
TGTGCCTGGACGACAGGTGCCTCCTACGAGCAGTACTTC
CAWTTGASYEQYF
>TRBJ1-5|-|TRBV3-1|-
TGTGCCAGCCTCACAGGTGGCGAAAATCAGCCCCAGCATTTT
CASLTGGENQPQHF
>TRBJ2-1|-|TRBV5-1|-
TGCGCCAGCAGCCGGGGTTGGGGGGCCACGAATTGGAATGAGCAGTTCTTC
CASSRGWGATNWNEQFF
>TRBJ1-2|-|TRBV7-2|-
TGTGCCAGCAGCATATACAGTAATGGCTACACCTTC
CASSIYSNGYTF
>TRBJ2-2|-|TRBV29-1|many
TGCAGCGTTGGACAGAGCACCGGGGAGCTGTTTTTT
CSVGQSTGELFF
>TRBJ2-7|TRBD1|TRBV3-1|few
TGTGCCTCCTCCCGGGACAGAAGAACTTACGAGCAGTACTTC
CASSRDRRTYEQYF
>TRBJ2-5|-|TRBV6-2/TRBV6-3|many
TGTGCCAGCAGTTACAACATTTCACCCAAGACCCAGTACTTC
CASSYNISPKTQYF
>TRBJ2-2|TRBD2|TRBV11-2|-
TGTGCCAGCAGCCCGCTAGTTGGTAGCGGGAGGGCCTGGACCGGGGAGCTGTTTTTT
CASSPLVGSGRAWTGELFF
>TRBJ2-1|-|TRBV30|-
TGTGCCTGGAGTGTAATCAGGGAGGCTCAAGGGGGTGAGCAGTTCTTC
CAWSVIREAQGGEQFF
>TRBJ2-4|-|TRBV20-1|many
TGCAGTGCTAGAGGGGAGATAGCCAAAAACATTCAGTACTTC
CSARGEIAKNIQYF
>TRBJ1-4|-|TRBV4-2|many
TGTGCCAGCAGCCAAGAGGTAGACACGGAAAAACTGTTTTTT
CASSQEVDTEKLFF
>TRBJ2-7|-|TRBV12-3/TRBV12-4|many
TGTGCCAGCAGTTTACAGCCAACCTACGAGCAGTACTTC
CASSLQPTYEQYF
>TRBJ1-2|-|TRBV10-3|many
TGTGCCATCACTGCAGGGCAGGGGTATGGCTACACCTTC
CAITAGQGYGYTF
>TRBJ1-2|-|TRBV4-2|many
TGTGCCAGCAGACAATTGTGGGCCAGAAAGGGGTCTGGCTACACCTTC
CASRQLWARKGSGYTF
>TRBJ2-1|-|TRBV5-1|many
TGCGCCAGCAGCTTGGATGTGGGAAACAATGAGCAGTTCTTC
CASSLDVGNNEQFF
>TRBJ1-2|-|TRBV5-1|many
TGCGCCAGCAGCTTGGACACCACCAACTATGGCTACACCTTC
CASSLDTTNYGYTF
>TRBJ1-2|TRBD1|TRBV18|-
TGTGCCAGCTCACCAGGGACAGGCTCCCGCTATGGCTACACCTTC
CASSPGTGSRYGYTF
>TRBJ2-1|-|TRBV21-1|-
TGTGCCAGCGGCCTCGGGCTTCCCTACAATGAGCAGTTCTTC
CASGLGLPYNEQFF